This T cell receptor beta chain was retrieved from a study of blood T cells in healthy people across ages (dated by TCRdb to about 2015). Turning to the overall study: Template switching captured roughly one uniquely barcoded TCR beta cDNA molecule per two T cells in model experiments. Using the same blood draw, the study looked at two additional independent replicas of 1 million unique cDNA reads for two donors, one aged 18 to 30 and the other aged 80 or older. Using deep sequencing normalized with unique cDNA molecular identifiers, the study measured how TCR beta repertoire diversity changes with age. To avoid experimental bias, donors of different ages were distributed randomly across sequencing lanes. The donors were divided into four age groups: young (average approximately 15 years), middle-aged (approximately 39), aged (roughly 66) and long-lived (roughly 82).

Libraries were built with 5' RACE. The instrument was an Illumina HiSeq 2500. The second PCR ran for roughly 7 to 11 cycles and used a J-beta primer mix along with a sample-barcoded 5' primer. A template-switch 5' adaptor carrying 12 random nucleotides introduced a unique molecular identifier onto each TCR beta cDNA molecule. At least 3 million CDR3-containing paired-end reads were obtained from each sample. The Mint cDNA synthesis kit, primed by a TRBC-specific oligonucleotide, was used to synthesize first-strand cDNA from all RNA. All cDNA was treated with uracil-DNA glycosylase and then went through a first 18-cycle PCR with the universal primers M1SS and BC2_uni_R. Per the source publication's procedure: Normalization of each sample was performed by random selection of 1 million high-quality reads, each carrying a distinct molecular identifier. Reads sharing molecular identifiers were discarded rather than binned into consensus sequences. CDR3 identification, clonotype clustering and error correction used MiTCR with a Q25 quality threshold and the strictest error-elimination algorithm. A nonparametric unseen species model using Euler transformation provided a lower-bound estimate of total TCR beta diversity. Clones were called with MiXCR by TCRdb after fastp trimmed the public reads at Q25, and only in-frame beta chains were retained. Identical CDR3 proteins give one entry, which carries the most common genes and DNA. The V and J calls come from TCRdb's annotation, not from the publication. The sample data list just under 750,000 distinct CDR3 sequences, and over 20% of these were observed just once. The ten largest clones represent roughly a fifth of the sample.

This clonotype turned up a few times. No antigen is known for it. No quality values exist for individual bases; no much larger clone is one base distant. The donors were some 39 Caucasian individuals from Russia, aged roughly 6 to 90 years, who were systemically healthy. Around 9.7 milliliters of peripheral blood were collected from each donor into EDTA-treated Vacutainer tubes. Ficoll-Paque density-gradient centrifugation was used to isolate PBMCs, with at least 6 million obtained per sample. Total RNA, at least 6 micrograms per sample, was extracted from PBMCs with Trizol reagent. The percentages of naive CD45RAhigh/CD27high T cells were determined by flow cytometry on a PBMC aliquot from every donor. What the authors observed across the whole study: Estimates of total diversity based on one million sequenced T cells were regarded as lower bounds and as underestimates. Bulk unsorted PBMC profiling prevented conclusive comparison of naive and antigen-experienced compartments. The percentage of naive T cells measured by flow cytometry correlated strongly with observed TCR beta diversity. Observed TCR beta diversity per million T cells fell roughly linearly with age, and a significant reduction was already apparent by age around 39. Compared with the aged group, the long-lived group had more naive CD4+ T cells, fewer expanded clones and increased TCR diversity, suggesting age selection. The CMV infection status of donors was not known, potentially confounding age-related changes in expanded clonotypes.

Cut back by 3 bases and 5 bases, the V and J ends lie 9 bases apart. From the cysteine up to the phenylalanine, the CDR3 has a length of 12 residues. The kept DNA is CDR3 alone, 36 bases in frame from the first base. The CDR1 and CDR2 encoded by the germline V gene (reference sequence) are GTSNPN and SVGIG. What was sequenced was blood. This receptor was taken from a man aged 65 to 79 in good health. This chain joins TRBV30 to TRBJ2-3, and the D gene may be TRBD2, 5 bases matching. In nucleotides, the sequence is TGTGCCTGGAGCCCGGGGAGAGATACGCAGTATTTT. It translates to CAWSPGRDTQYF.